This TCR beta chain is drawn from a study of blood T cell repertoires in COVID-19. V was pared by 1 base and J by 5 bases, with 4 bases of the junction left unmatched. This CDR3 contains 15 residues. Germline V gives CDR1 SGHVS, CDR2 FNYEAQ. In the original workflow: From reference gene primer amplification, estimates of nucleated cell counts were derived. TCRdb keeps only in-frame clones here, not all; method: immunoSEQ multiplex PCR. V and J calls and clone size come straight from that table; D and trimming were deduced from the DNA. The table includes some 150,000 clones, roughly 80% detected once.

This TCR was recovered from a man aged 55 to 69 with acute or convalescent COVID-19. The chain combines TRBV7-6 with TRBJ2-5; 10 bases match TRBD1. Sequences were obtained from peripheral blood. Here the CDR3 DNA reads TGTGCCAGCAGCTTAGGGGGACAGGGGAGCGAGACCCAGTACTTC. Translating it yields CASSLGGQGSETQYF. The full variable domain, rest sourced from reference TRBV7-6 and TRBJ2-5, is GAGVSQSPRYKVTKRGQDVALRCDPISGHVSLYWYRQALGQGPEFLTYFNYEAQQDKSGLPNDRFSAERPEGSISTLTIQRTEQRDSAMYRCASSLGGQGSETQYFGPGTRLLVL.